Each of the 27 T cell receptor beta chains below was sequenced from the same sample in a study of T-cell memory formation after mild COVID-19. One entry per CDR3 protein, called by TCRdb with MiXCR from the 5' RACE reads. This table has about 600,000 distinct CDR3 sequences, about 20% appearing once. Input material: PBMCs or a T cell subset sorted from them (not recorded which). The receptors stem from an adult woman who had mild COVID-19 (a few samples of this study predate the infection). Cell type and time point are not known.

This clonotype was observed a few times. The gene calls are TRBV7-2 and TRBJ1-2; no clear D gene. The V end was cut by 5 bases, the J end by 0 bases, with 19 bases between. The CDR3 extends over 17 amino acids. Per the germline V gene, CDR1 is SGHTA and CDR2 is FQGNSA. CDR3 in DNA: TGTGCCAGCAGCCCAGAGACACCCAGCCCCTCTAACTATGGCTACACCTTC. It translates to CASSPETPSPSNYGYTF.

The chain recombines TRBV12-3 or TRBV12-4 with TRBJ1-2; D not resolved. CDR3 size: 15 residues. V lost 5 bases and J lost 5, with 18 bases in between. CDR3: CASSLHGSGVYGYTF. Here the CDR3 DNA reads TGTGCCAGCAGTCTTCACGGGTCGGGAGTTTATGGCTACACCTTC.

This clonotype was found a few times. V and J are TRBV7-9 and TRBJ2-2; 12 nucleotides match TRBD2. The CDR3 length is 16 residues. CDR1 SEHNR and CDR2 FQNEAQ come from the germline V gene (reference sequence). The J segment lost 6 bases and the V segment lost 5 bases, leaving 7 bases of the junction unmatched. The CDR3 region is CASSLRLAGDPGELFF. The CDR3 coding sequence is TGTGCCAGCAGCCTCAGACTAGCGGGGGACCCCGGGGAGCTGTTTTTT. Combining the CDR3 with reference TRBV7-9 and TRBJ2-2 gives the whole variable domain DTGVSQNPRHKITKRGQNVTFRCDPISEHNRLYWYRQTLGQGPEFLTYFQNEAQLEKSRLLSDRFSAERPKGSFSTLEIQRTEQGDSAMYLCASSLRLAGDPGELFFGEGSRLTVL.

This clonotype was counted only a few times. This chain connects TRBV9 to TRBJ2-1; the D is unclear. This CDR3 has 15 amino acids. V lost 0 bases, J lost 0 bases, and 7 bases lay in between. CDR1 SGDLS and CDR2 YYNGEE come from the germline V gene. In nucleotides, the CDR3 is TGTGCCAGCAGCGTAGGGCGGACCTCCTACAATGAGCAGTTCTTC. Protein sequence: CASSVGRTSYNEQFF.

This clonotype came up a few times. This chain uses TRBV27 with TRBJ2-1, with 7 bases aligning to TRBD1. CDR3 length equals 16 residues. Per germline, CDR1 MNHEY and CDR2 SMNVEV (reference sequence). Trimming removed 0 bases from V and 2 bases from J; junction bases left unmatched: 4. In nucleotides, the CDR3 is TGTGCCAGCAGTTTATCGGGGACAGTTACCTACAATGAGCAGTTCTTC. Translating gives CASSLSGTVTYNEQFF.

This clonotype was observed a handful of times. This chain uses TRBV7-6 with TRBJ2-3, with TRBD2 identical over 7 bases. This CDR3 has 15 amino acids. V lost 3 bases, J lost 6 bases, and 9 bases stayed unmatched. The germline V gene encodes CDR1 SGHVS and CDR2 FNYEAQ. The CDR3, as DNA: TGTGCCAGCAGCTTCGGGGGAGGGCCGACGGATACGCAGTATTTT. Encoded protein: CASSFGGGPTDTQYF.

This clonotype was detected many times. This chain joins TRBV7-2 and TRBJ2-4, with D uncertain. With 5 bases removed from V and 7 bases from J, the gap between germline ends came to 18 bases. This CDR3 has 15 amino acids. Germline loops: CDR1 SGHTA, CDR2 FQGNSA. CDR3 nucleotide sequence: TGTGCCAGCAGCCGAGACACGACTTTGGGGAACATTCAGTACTTC. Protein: CASSRDTTLGNIQYF.

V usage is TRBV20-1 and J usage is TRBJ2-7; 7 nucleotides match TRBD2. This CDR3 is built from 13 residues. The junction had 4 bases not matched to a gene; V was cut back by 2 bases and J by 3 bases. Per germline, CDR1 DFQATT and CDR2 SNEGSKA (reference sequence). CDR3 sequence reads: CSARRTRGYEQYF. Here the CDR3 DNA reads TGCAGTGCTAGACGGACTAGGGGCTACGAGCAGTACTTC.

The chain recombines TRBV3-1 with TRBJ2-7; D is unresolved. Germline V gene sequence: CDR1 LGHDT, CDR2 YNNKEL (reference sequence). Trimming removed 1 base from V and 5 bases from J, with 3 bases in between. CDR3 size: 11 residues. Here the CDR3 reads CASSQVDEQYF. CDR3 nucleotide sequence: TGTGCCAGCAGCCAAGTGGACGAGCAGTACTTC.

This CDR3 is CSARLGTYEQYF. CDR3 in DNA: TGCAGTGCTAGGCTGGGAACCTACGAGCAGTACTTC. This chain links TRBV20-1 with TRBJ2-7; D remains unclear. The ends were cut back, 3 bases at V and 2 bases at J, with 8 bases in the middle. This CDR3 has 12 amino acids. Germline-derived CDR1 and CDR2 are DFQATT and SNEGSKA (reference sequence).

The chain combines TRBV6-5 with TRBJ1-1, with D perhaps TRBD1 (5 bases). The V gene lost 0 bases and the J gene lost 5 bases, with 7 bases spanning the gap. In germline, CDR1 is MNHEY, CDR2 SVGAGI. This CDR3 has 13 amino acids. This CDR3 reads CASSYSWGTEAFF. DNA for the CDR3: TGTGCCAGCAGTTACTCGTGGGGGACTGAAGCTTTCTTT.

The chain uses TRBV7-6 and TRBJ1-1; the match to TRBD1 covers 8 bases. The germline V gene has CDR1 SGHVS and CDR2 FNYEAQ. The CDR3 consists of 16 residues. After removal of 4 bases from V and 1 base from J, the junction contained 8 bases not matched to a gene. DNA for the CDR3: TGTGCCAGCAGCTCATGGGCAGGGGGCCAGAACACTGAAGCTTTCTTT. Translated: CASSSWAGGQNTEAFF.

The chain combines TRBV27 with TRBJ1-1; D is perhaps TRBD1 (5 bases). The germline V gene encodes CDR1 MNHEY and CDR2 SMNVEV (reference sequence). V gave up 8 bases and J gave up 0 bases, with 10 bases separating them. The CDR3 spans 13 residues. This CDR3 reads CASAGILNTEAFF. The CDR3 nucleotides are TGTGCCAGCGCAGGGATTTTGAACACTGAAGCTTTCTTT.

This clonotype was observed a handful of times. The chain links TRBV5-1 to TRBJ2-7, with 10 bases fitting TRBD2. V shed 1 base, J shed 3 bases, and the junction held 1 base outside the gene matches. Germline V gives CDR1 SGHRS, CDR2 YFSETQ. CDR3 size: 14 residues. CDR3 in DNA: TGCGCCAGCAGCTTGAGCGGGAGGGTCTACGAGCAGTACTTC. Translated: CASSLSGRVYEQYF.

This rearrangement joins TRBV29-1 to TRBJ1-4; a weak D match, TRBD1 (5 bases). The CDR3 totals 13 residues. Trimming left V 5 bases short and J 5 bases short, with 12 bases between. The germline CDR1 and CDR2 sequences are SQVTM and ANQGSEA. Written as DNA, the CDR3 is TGCAGCGTTTGGGGCAGTCGGAATGAAAAACTGTTTTTT. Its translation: CSVWGSRNEKLFF.

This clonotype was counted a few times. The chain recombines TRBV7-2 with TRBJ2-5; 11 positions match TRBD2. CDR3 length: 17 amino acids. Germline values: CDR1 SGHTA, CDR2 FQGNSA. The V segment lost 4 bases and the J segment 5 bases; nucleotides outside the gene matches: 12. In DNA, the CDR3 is TGTGCCAGCAGCTCAAATCTAGCGGGGGGATGGTGGGAGACCCAGTACTTC. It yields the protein CASSSNLAGGWWETQYF.

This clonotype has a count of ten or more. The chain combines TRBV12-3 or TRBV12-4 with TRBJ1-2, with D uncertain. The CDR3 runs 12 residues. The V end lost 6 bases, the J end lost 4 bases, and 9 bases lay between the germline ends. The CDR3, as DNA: TGTGCCAGCAGCCGCCGGGGCTATGGCTACACCTTC. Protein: CASSRRGYGYTF.

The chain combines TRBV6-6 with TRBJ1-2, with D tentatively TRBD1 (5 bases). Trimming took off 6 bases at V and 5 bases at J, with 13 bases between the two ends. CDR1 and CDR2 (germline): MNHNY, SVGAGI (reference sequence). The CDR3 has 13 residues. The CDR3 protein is CASSPERGYGYTF. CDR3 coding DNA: TGTGCCAGCAGCCCCGAGAGGGGTTATGGCTACACCTTC.

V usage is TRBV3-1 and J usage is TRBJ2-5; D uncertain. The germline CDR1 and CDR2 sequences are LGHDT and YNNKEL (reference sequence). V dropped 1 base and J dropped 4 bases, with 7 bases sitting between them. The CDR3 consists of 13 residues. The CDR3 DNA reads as TGTGCCAGCAGCCAAGGGGGTTCAGAGACCCAGTACTTC. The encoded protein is CASSQGGSETQYF.

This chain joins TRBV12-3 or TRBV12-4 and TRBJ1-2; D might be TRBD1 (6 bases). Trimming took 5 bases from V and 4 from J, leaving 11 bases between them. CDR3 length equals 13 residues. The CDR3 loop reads CASSTGTFYGYTF. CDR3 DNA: TGTGCCAGCAGTACCGGGACATTCTATGGCTACACCTTC.

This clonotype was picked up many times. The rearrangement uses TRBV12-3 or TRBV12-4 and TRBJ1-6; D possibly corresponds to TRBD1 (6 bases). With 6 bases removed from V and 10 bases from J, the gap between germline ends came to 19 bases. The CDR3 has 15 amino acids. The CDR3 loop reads CASSSSVGGLSPLHF. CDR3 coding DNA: TGTGCCAGCAGCTCCTCAGTAGGGGGGCTATCACCCCTCCACTTT.

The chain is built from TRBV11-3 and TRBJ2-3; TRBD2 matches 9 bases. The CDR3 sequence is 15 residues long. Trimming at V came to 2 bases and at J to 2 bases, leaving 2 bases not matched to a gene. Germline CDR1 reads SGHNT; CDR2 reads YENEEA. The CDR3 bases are TGTGCCAGCAGCTTAAGCGGGGGGAACACAGATACGCAGTATTTT. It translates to CASSLSGGNTDTQYF.

The CDR3 spells CSAQQSSPYEQYF. For the CDR3, the DNA is TGCAGTGCCCAACAGAGCTCCCCCTACGAGCAGTACTTC. The gene calls are TRBV20-1 and TRBJ2-7; D is unclear. The CDR3 is made up of 13 amino acids. From germline, CDR1 is DFQATT and CDR2 SNEGSKA (reference sequence). V shed 6 bases and J shed 2 bases, with 14 bases lying between them.

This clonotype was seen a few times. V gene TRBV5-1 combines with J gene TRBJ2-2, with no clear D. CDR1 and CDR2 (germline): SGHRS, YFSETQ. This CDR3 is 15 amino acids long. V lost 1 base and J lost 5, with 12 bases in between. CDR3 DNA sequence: TGCGCCAGCAGCTTGAGTCCGATAAGGACCGGGGAGCTGTTTTTT. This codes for CASSLSPIRTGELFF.

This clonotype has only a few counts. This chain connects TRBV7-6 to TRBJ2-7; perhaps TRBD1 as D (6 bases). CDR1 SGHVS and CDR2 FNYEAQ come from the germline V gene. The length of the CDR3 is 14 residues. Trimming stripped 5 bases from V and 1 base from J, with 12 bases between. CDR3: CASSPETGSYEQYF. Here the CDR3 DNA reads TGTGCCAGCAGCCCCGAGACAGGATCCTACGAGCAGTACTTC.

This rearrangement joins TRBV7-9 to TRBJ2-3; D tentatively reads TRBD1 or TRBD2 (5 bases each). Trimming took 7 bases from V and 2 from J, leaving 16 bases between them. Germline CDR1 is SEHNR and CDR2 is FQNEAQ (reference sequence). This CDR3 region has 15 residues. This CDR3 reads CASNPGAGPTDTQYF. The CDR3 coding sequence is TGTGCCAGCAACCCCGGGGCGGGCCCCACAGATACGCAGTATTTT. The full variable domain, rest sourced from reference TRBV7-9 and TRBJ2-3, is DTGVSQNPRHKITKRGQNVTFRCDPISEHNRLYWYRQTLGQGPEFLTYFQNEAQLEKSRLLSDRFSAERPKGSFSTLEIQRTEQGDSAMYLCASNPGAGPTDTQYFGPGTRLTVL.

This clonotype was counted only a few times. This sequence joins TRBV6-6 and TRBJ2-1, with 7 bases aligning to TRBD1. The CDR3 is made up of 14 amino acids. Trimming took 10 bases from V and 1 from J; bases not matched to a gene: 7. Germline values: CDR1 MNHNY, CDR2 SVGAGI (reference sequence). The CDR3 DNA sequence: TGTGCCACTTCGACAGGGCCGTCCTACAATGAGCAGTTCTTC. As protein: CATSTGPSYNEQFF.